Shown below are 11 T cell receptor beta chains from a single sample sequenced in a study of blood T cell repertoires in COVID-19. Repertoires were generated with immunoSEQ multiplex PCR, while TCRdb's copy carries only in-frame clones and drops some. The sample comprises approximately 500,000 clones, roughly 89% of which are singletons, and 0.75% to 0.9% rests with the top ten. The sequenced sample was peripheral blood. Receptors originate from a man between 18 and 29 years old with COVID-19, enrolled during active disease.

The count of this clone is one. The chain employs TRBV24-1 and TRBJ2-1; TRBD2 matches at 13 bases. This CDR3 has 14 residues. Looked up from germline, CDR1 is KGHDR and CDR2 is SFDVKD. V shed 3 bases and J 13 bases; nucleotides not matched to a gene: 5. CDR3 DNA: TGTGCCACCAGTGATACTGGACTAGCGGGAGTTCAGTTCTTC. Translation gives CATSDTGLAGVQFF.

V and J are TRBV5-4 and TRBJ2-7; 8 bases match TRBD1. V shed 2 bases, J shed 1 base, and the junction held 8 bases outside the gene matches. CDR1 is SGHNT and CDR2 is YYREEE in the germline V gene (reference sequence). The CDR3 length is 16 residues. In DNA, the CDR3 is TGTGCCAGCAGCTTTGGAGGGACAGGTTTTTCCTACGAGCAGTACTTC. Encoded protein: CASSFGGTGFSYEQYF.

V gene TRBV23-1 combines with J gene TRBJ1-4, with D unclear. TRBV23-1 is classed as an ORF, of uncertain function. Trimming removed 4 bases at V and 0 bases at J, with 15 bases between. CDR3 size: 17 residues. Written as DNA, the CDR3 is TGCGCCAGCAGTCCCCCGACCCCTAGCTCAACTAATGAAAAACTGTTTTTT. This gives the protein CASSPPTPSSTNEKLFF.

The J gene is TRBJ1-1, the V gene TRBV10-1; D is unresolved. Germline V lookup: CDR1 WNHNN, CDR2 SYGVQD (reference sequence). The CDR3 runs to 10 residues. The ends were cut back, 7 bases at V and 11 bases at J, with 11 bases in the middle. CDR3 sequence reads: CASMGPRAFF. The CDR3 nucleotides are TGCGCCAGCATGGGCCCACGGGCTTTCTTT.

The J gene is TRBJ2-3, the V gene TRBV3-1 (or the pseudogene TRBV3-2); 9 bases are shared with TRBD2. Trimming removed 4 bases from V and 5 bases from J; junction bases left unmatched: 4. CDR3 size: 14 residues. The germline CDR1 and CDR2 sequences are LGHDT and YNNKEL (reference sequence). Here the CDR3 DNA reads TGTGCCAGCAGCCTAGCGGGGGCGGGAGATACGCAGTATTTT. Translation gives CASSLAGAGDTQYF.

This clone came up a few times. The V call is TRBV4-1, the J call TRBJ2-7; no definite D call. Germline CDR1 and CDR2: MGHRA and YSYEKL. V lost 4 bases and J 5 bases, leaving 12 bases between the germline ends. CDR3 length equals 13 residues. This CDR3 reads CASSLGSVDEQYF. In nucleotides, the CDR3 is TGCGCCAGCAGCCTCGGTTCGGTTGACGAGCAGTACTTC.

The chain links TRBV3-1 (or the pseudogene TRBV3-2) to TRBJ1-5; D is unclear. V was cut by 0 bases and J by 7 bases, with 16 bases left in between. This CDR3 is 16 amino acids long. CDR1 is LGHDT, CDR2 YNNKEL, per germline (reference sequence). The CDR3: CASSQESGSSRQPQHF. Written as DNA, the CDR3 is TGTGCCAGCAGCCAAGAGTCCGGTTCCTCGAGGCAGCCCCAGCATTTT.

The gene calls are TRBV4-2 and TRBJ2-1; TRBD2 aligns across 8 bases. The CDR3 contains 16 residues. V shed 1 base and J 0 bases; nucleotides not matched to a gene: 2. Germline V gives CDR1 LGHNA, CDR2 YNFKEQ. CDR3 in amino acids: CASSQGSGDSYNEQFF. CDR3 in DNA: TGTGCCAGCAGCCAAGGTAGCGGGGACTCCTACAATGAGCAGTTCTTC.

The V and J genes are TRBV6-5 and TRBJ2-5; 10 bases are a match to TRBD1. There are 14 residues in the CDR3. The V and J ends lost 5 bases and 5 bases, in that order; junction bases with no gene match: 5. Germline CDR1 reads MNHEY; CDR2 reads SVGAGI. CDR3 loop: CASSRQGAVETQYF. The DNA for the CDR3 is TGTGCCAGCAGTAGACAGGGGGCGGTGGAGACCCAGTACTTC.

The rearrangement joins TRBV19 to TRBJ2-1; tentative D call: TRBD1 (6 bases). This CDR3 has 13 amino acids. The germline V and J ends were trimmed by 2 bases and 10 bases, with 12 bases remaining between them. The germline gives CDR1 LNHDA, CDR2 SQIVND (reference sequence). The CDR3 sequence is CASSISGGMEQFF. The CDR3 nucleotides read TGTGCCAGTAGTATAAGTGGGGGCATGGAGCAGTTCTTC.

The V gene is TRBV29-1, the J gene TRBJ2-1, with TRBD2 matching over 9 bases. V was clipped by 5 bases and J by 0 bases; unmatched bases: 11. The CDR3 sequence is 17 residues long. Germline V gene data show CDR1 as SQVTM and CDR2 as ANQGSEA. CDR3 loop: CSVYGTSILRSYNEQFF. DNA of the CDR3: TGCAGCGTTTACGGGACTAGCATATTACGCTCCTACAATGAGCAGTTCTTC.